Listed here is a single TCR beta chain. The antigen remains undetermined. The data derive from a study of T cells expressing NK-cell markers. The CDR3 contains 14 residues. With the 5' RACE reads reprocessed, TCRdb shows one record per CDR3 protein and no DNA. The sample has roughly 450,000 distinct CDR3 sequences. Notes on the study in general: Six of the donors carried dominant NKG2C+ clonotypes that took up roughly 1.0-8% of their CD8+ T cells.

The receptor's source is a woman aged 50 to 65 in good health. Material: blood T cells: a sorted CD56 or NKG2C T cell subset, CD4+ or CD8+ T cells, or bulk PBMC T cells (not recorded which). This rearrangement joins TRBV12-3 or TRBV12-4 to TRBJ2-3; the D call from TCRdb, TRBD2, cannot be confirmed without DNA. The CDR3 here is CASSSRDLTDTQYF.